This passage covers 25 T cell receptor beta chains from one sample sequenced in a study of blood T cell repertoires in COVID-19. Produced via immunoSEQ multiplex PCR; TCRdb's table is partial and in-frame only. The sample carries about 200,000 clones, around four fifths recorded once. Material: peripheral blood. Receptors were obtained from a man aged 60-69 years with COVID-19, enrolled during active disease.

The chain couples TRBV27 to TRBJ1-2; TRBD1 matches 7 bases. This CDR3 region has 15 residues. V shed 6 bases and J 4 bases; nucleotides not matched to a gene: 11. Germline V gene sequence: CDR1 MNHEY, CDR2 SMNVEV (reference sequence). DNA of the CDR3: TGTGCCAGCAGCCCTCCGGGACAGAGCTTCTATGGCTACACCTTC. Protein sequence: CASSPPGQSFYGYTF.

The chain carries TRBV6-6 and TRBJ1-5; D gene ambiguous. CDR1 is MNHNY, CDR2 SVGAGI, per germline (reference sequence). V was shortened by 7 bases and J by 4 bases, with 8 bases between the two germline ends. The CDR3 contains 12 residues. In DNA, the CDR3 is TGTGCCAGCACCACATTAAATCAGCCCCAGCATTTT. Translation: CASTTLNQPQHF.

CDR3: CASSERGTDTQYF. In DNA form, the CDR3 reads TGTGCCAGCAGTGAACGGGGGACAGATACGCAGTATTTT. The chain couples TRBV2 to TRBJ2-3; possibly TRBD2 for D (6 bases). The length of the CDR3 is 13 residues. The ends were cut back, 2 bases at V and 3 bases at J, with 6 bases in the middle. Germline V lookup: CDR1 SNHLY, CDR2 FYNNEI.

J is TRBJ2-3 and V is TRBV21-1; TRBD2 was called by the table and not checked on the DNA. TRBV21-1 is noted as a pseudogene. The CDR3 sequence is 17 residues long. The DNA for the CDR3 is TGTGCCAGCAGTCCCGGACTAGCGGGAGGGCCTACAGATACGCAGTATTTT. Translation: CASSPGLAGGPTDTQYF.

Here the CDR3 reads CASSQRQGPTNTGELFF. The CDR3 DNA is TGTGCCAGCAGCCAGCGACAGGGCCCTACGAACACCGGGGAGCTGTTTTTT. The V and J genes are TRBV7-9 and TRBJ2-2; 7 bases line up with TRBD1. The CDR3 spans 17 residues. Germline CDR1 is SEHNR and CDR2 is FQNEAQ (reference sequence). With 5 bases clipped from V and 0 bases from J, the junction kept 9 bases outside the gene matches.

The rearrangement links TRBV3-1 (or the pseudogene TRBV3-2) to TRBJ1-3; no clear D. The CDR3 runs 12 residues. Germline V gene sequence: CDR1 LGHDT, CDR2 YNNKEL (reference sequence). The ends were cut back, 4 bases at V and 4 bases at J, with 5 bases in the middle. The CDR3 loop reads CASSPLGNTIYF. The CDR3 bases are TGTGCCAGCAGCCCTTTAGGAAACACCATATATTTT.

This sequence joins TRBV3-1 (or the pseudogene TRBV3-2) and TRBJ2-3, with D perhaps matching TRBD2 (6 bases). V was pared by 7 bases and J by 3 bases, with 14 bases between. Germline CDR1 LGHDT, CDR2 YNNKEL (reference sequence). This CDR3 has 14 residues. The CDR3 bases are TGTGCCAGCACTCGGAGGGCTGGTACAGATACGCAGTATTTT. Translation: CASTRRAGTDTQYF.

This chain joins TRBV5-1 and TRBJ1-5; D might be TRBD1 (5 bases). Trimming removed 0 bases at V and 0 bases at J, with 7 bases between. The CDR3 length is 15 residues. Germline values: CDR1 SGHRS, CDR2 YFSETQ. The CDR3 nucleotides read TGCGCCAGCAGCTTGGGGGGGGATAGCAATCAGCCCCAGCATTTT. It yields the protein CASSLGGDSNQPQHF.

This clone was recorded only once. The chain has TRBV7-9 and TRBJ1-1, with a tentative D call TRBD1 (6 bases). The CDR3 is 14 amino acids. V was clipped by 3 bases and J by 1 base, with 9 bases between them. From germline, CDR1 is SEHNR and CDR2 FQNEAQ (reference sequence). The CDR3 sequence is CASSFGTSNTEAFF. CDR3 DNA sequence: TGTGCCAGCAGCTTCGGGACATCGAACACTGAAGCTTTCTTT. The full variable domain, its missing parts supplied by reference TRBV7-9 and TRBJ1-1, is DTGVSQNPRHKITKRGQNVTFRCDPISEHNRLYWYRQTLGQGPEFLTYFQNEAQLEKSRLLSDRFSAERPKGSFSTLEIQRTEQGDSAMYLCASSFGTSNTEAFFGQGTRLTVV.

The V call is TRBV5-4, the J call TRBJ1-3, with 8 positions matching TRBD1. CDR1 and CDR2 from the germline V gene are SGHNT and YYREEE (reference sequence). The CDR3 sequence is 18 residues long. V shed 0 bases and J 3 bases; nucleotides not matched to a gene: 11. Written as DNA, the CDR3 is TGTGCCAGCAGCTTGGCCCCCTCAGACAGGGGAAATGGAAACACCATATATTTT. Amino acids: CASSLAPSDRGNGNTIYF.

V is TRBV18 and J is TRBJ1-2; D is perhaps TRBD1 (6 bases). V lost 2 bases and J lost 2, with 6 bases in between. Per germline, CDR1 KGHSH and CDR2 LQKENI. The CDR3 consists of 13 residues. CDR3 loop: CASSPGGNYGYTF. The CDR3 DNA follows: TGTGCCAGCTCACCAGGGGGCAACTATGGCTACACCTTC.

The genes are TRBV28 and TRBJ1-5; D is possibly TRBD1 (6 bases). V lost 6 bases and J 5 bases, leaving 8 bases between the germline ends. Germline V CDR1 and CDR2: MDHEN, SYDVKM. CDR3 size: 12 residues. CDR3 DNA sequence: TGTGCCAGCAGACAGGGAGATCAGCCCCAGCATTTT. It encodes CASRQGDQPQHF.

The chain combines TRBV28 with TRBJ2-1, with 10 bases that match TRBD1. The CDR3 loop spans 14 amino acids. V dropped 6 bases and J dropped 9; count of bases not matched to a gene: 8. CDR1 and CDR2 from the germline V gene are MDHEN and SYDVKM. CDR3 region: CASSLRQGAVEQFF. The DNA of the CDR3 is TGTGCCAGCAGCTTAAGACAGGGGGCGGTTGAGCAGTTCTTC.

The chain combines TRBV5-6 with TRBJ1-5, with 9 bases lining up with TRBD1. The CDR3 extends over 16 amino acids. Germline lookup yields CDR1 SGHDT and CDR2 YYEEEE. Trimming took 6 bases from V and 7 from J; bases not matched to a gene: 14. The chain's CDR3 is CASTKYITGGAQPQHF. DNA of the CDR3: TGTGCCAGCACCAAATACATCACAGGGGGCGCCCAGCCCCAGCATTTT.

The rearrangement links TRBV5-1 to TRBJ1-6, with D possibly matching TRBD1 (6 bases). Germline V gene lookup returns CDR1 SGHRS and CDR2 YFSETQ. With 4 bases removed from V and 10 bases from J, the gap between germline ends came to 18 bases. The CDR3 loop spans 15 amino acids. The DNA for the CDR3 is TGCGCCAGCAGCCTCCTGGACAGTCCGGAATCACCCCTCCACTTT. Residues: CASSLLDSPESPLHF.

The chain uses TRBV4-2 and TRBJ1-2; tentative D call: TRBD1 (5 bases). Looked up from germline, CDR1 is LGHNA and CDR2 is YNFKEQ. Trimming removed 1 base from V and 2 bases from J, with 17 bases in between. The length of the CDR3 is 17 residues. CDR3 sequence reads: CASSQAGAGLRNYGYTF. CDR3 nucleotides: TGTGCCAGCAGCCAAGCCGGCGCGGGACTTCGAAACTATGGCTACACCTTC.

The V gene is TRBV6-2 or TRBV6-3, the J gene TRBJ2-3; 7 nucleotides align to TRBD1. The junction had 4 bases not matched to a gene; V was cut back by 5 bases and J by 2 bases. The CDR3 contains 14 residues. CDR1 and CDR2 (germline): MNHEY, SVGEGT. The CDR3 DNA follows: TGTGCCAGCAGTAAGGACAGGCCCACAGATACGCAGTATTTT. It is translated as CASSKDRPTDTQYF.

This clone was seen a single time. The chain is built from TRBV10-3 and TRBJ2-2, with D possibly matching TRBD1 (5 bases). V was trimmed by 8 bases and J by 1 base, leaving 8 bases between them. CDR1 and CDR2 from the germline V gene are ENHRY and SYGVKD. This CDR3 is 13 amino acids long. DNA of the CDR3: TGTGCCATCGGGGCAGTGAACACCGGGGAGCTGTTTTTT. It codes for CAIGAVNTGELFF.

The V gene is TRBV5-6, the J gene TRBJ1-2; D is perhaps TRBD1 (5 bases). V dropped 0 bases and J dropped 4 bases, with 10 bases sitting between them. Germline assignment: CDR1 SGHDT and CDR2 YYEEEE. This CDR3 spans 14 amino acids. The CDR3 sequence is CASSLAGSPYGYTF. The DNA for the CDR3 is TGTGCCAGCAGCTTGGCAGGGTCTCCCTATGGCTACACCTTC.

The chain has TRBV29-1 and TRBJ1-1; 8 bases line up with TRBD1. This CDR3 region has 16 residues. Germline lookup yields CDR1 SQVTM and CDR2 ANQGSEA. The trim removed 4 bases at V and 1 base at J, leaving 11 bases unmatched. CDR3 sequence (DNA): TGCAGCGTTGTCCCAAGACCTGGGACAGGGAACACTGAAGCTTTCTTT. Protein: CSVVPRPGTGNTEAFF.

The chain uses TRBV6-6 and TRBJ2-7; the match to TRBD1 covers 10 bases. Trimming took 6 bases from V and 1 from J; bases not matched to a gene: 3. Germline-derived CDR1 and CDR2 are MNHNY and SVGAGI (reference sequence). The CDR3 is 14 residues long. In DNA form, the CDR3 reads TGTGCCAGCAGATGGGGACAGGGGTCCTACGAGCAGTACTTC. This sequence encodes CASRWGQGSYEQYF.

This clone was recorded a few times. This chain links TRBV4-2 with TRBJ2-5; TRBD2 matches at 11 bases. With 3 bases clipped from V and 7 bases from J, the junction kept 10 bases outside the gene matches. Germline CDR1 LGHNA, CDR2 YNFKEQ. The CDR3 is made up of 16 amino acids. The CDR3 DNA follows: TGTGCCAGCAGCCAGGAGACTAGCGGGAACTCCAGGACCCAGTACTTC. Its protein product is CASSQETSGNSRTQYF.

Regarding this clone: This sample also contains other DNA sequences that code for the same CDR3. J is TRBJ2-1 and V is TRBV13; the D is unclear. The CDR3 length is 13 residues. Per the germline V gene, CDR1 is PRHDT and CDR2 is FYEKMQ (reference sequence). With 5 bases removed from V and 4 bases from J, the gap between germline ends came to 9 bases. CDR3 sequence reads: CASSLPEYNEQFF. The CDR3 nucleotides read TGTGCCAGCAGCCTGCCCGAGTACAATGAGCAGTTCTTC.

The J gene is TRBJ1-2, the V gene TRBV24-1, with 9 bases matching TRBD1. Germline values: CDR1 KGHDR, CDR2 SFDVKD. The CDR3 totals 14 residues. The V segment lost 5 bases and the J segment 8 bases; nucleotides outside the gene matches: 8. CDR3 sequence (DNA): TGTGCCACCAGTGGTTCCCGGGACAGGGTAGGCTACACCTTC. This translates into CATSGSRDRVGYTF.

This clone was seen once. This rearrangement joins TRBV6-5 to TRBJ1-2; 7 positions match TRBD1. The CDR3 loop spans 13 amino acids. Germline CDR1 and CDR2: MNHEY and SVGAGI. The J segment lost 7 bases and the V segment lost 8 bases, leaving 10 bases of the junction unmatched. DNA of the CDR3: TGTGCCAGCCGAGAGGGGGCTATGAGTGGCTACACCTTC. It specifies CASREGAMSGYTF.